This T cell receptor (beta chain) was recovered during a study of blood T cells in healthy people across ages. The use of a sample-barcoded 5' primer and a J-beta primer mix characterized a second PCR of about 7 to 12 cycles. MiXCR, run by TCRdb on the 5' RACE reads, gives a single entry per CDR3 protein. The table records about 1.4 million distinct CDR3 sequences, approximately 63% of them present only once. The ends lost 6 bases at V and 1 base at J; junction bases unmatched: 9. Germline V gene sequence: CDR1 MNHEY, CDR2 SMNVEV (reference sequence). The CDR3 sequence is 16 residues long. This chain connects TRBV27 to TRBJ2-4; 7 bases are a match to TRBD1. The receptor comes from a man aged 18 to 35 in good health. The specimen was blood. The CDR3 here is CASSLTGKGAKNIQYF. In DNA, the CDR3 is TGTGCCAGCAGCTTGACAGGGAAGGGGGCCAAAAACATTCAGTACTTC.